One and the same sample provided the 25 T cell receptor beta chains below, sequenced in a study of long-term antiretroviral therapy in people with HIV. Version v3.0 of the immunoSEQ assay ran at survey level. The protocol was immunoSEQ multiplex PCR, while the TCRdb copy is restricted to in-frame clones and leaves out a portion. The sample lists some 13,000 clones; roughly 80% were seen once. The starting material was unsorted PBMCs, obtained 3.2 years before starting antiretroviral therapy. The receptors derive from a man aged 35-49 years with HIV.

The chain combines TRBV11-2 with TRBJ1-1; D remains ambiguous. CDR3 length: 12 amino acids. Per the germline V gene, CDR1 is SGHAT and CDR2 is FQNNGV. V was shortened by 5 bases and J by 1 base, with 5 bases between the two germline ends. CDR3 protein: CASSTSNTEAFF. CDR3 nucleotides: TGTGCCAGCAGCACTTCGAACACTGAAGCTTTCTTT.

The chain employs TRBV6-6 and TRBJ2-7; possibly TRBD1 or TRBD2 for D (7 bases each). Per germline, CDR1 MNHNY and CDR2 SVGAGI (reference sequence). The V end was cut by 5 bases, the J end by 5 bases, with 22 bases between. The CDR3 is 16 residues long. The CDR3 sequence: CASSTIGGEGAHEQYF. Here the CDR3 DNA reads TGTGCCAGCAGTACAATTGGGGGGGAGGGGGCCCACGAGCAGTACTTC.

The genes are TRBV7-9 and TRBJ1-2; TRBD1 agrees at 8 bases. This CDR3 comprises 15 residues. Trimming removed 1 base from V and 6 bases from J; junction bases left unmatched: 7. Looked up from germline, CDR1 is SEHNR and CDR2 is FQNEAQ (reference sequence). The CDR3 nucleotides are TGTGCCAGCAGCTTAGGGCAGGGGGCCGCCGATGGCTACACCTTC. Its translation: CASSLGQGAADGYTF.

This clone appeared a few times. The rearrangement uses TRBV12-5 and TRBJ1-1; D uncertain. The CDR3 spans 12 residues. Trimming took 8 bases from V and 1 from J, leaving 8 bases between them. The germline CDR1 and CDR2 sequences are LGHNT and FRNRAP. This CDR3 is CASRRTNTEAFF. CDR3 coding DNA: TGTGCTAGTCGGAGGACGAACACTGAAGCTTTCTTT.

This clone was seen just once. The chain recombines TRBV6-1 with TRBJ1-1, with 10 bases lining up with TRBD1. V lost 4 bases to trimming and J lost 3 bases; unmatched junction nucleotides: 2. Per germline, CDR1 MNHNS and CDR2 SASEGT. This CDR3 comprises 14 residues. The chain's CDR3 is CASSGGQGHTEAFF. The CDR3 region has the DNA TGTGCCAGCAGTGGGGGACAGGGGCACACTGAAGCTTTCTTT.

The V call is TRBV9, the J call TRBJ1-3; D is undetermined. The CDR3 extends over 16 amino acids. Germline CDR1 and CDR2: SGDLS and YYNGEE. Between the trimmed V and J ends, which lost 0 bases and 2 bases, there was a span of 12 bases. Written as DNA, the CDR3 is TGTGCCAGCAGCGTAGAAGAGGTACTAACTGGAAACACCATATATTTT. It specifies CASSVEEVLTGNTIYF.

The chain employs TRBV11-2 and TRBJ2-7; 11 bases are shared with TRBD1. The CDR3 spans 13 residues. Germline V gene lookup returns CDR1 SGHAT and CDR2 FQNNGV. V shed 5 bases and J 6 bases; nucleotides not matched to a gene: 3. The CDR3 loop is CASSPGQGVEQYF. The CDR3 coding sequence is TGTGCCAGCAGCCCGGGACAGGGGGTCGAGCAGTACTTC.

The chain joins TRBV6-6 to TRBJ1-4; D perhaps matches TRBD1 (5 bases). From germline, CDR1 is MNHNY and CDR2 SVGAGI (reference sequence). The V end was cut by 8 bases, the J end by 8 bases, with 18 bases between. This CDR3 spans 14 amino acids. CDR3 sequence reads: CASGRGPQAEKLFF. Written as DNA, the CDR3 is TGTGCCAGCGGACGGGGCCCCCAGGCGGAAAAACTGTTTTTT.

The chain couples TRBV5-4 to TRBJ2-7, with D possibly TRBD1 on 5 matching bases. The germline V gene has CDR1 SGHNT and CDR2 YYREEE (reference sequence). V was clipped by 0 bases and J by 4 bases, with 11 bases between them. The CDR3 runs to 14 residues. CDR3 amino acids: CASSLGGSLYEQYF. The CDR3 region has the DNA TGTGCCAGCAGCTTGGGGGGCAGTCTTTACGAGCAGTACTTC. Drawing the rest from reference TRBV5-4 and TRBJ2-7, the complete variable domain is ETGVTQSPTHLIKTRGQQVTLRCSSQSGHNTVSWYQQALGQGPQFIFQYYREEENGRGNFPPRFSGLQFPNYSSELNVNALELDDSALYLCASSLGGSLYEQYFGPGTRLTVT.

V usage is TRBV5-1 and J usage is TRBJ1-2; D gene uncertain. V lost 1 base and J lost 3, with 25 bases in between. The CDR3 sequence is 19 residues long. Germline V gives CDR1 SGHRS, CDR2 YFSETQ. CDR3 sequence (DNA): TGCGCCAGCAGCTTGACCCCACCGGGCCTCCCTCCTTCTGACTATGGCTACACCTTC. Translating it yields CASSLTPPGLPPSDYGYTF.

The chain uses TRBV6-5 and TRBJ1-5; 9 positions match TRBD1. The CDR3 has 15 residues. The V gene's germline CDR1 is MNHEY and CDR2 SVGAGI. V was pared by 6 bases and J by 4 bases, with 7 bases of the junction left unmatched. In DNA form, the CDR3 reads TGTGCCAGCAGCGGGACAGGGACGGGGAATCAGCCCCAGCATTTT. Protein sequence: CASSGTGTGNQPQHF.

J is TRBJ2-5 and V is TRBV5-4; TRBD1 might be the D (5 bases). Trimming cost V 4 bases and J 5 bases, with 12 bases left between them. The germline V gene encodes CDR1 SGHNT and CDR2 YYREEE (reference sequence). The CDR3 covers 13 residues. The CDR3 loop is CASSTRVRETQYF. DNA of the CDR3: TGTGCCAGCAGCACCAGGGTTCGGGAGACCCAGTACTTC.

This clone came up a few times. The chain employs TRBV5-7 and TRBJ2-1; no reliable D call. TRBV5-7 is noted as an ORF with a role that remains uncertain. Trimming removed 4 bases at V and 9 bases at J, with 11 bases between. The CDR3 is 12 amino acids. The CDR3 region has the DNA TGTGCCAGCAGCACCCGCCCCCCTGAGCAGTTCTTC. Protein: CASSTRPPEQFF.

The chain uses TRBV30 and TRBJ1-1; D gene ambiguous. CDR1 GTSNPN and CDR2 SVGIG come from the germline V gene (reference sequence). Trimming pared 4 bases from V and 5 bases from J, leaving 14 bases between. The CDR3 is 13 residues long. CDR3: CAWNWGKGTEAFF. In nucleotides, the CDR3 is TGTGCCTGGAATTGGGGAAAAGGGACTGAAGCTTTCTTT.

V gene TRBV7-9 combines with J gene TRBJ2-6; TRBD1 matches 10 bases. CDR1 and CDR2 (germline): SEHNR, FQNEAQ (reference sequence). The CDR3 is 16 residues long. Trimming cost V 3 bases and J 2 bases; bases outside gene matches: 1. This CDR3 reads CASSFGQGAGANVLTF. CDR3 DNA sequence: TGTGCCAGCAGCTTCGGACAGGGGGCTGGGGCCAACGTCCTGACTTTC.

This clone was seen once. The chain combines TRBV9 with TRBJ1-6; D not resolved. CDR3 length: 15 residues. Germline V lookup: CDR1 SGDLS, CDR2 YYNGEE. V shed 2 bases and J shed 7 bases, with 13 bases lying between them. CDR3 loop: CASSVLSGFNSPLHF. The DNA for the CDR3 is TGTGCCAGCAGCGTCCTCTCGGGGTTCAATTCACCCCTCCACTTT. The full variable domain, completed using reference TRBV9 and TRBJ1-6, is DSGVTQTPKHLITATGQRVTLRCSPRSGDLSVYWYQQSLDQGLQFLIQYYNGEERAKGNILERFSAQQFPDLHSELNLSSLELGDSALYFCASSVLSGFNSPLHFGNGTRLTVT.

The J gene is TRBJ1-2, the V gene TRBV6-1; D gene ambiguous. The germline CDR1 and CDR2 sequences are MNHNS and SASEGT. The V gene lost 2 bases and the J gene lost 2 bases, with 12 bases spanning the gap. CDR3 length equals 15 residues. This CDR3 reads CASSETGLTNYGYTF. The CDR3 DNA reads TGTGCCAGCAGTGAAACGGGCCTGACAAACTATGGCTACACCTTC.

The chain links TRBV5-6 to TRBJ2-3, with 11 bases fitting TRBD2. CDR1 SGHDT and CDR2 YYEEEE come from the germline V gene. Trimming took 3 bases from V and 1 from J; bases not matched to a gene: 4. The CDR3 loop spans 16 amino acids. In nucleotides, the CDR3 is TGTGCCAGCAGCTACTTACTAGCGGGGGGCACAGATACGCAGTATTTT. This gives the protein CASSYLLAGGTDTQYF.

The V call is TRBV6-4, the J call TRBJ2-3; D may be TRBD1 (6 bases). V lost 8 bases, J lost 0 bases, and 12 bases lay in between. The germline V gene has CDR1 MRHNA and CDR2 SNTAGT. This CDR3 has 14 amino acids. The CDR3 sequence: CASSPGASTDTQYF. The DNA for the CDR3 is TGTGCCAGCTCCCCAGGGGCCAGCACAGATACGCAGTATTTT.

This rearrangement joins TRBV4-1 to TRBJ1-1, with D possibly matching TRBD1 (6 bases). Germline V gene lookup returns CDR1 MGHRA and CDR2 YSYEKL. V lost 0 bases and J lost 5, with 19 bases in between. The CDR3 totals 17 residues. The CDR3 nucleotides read TGCGCCAGCAGCCAAGAAAAGGGGGTGACGGGCGGGACTGAAGCTTTCTTT. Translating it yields CASSQEKGVTGGTEAFF.

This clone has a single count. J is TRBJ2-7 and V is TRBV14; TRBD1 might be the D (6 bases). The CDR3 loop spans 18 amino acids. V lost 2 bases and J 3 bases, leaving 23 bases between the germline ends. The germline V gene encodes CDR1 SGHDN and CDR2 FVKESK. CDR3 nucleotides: TGTGCCAGCAGCCAAAACCCTAGGTGGCAGGGGATTTACTACGAGCAGTACTTC. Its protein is CASSQNPRWQGIYYEQYF. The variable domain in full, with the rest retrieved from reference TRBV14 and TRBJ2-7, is EAGVTQFPSHSVIEKGQTVTLRCDPISGHDNLYWYRRVMGKEIKFLLHFVKESKQDESGMPNNRFLAERTGGTYSTLKVQPAELEDSGVYFCASSQNPRWQGIYYEQYFGPGTRLTVT.

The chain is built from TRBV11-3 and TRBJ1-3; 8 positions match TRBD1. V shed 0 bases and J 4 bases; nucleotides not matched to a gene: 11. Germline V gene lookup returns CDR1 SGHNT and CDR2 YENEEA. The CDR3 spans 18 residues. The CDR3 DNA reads TGTGCCAGCAGCTTAGATCTTTACTCGACAGGGGTAGGAAACACCATATATTTT. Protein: CASSLDLYSTGVGNTIYF.

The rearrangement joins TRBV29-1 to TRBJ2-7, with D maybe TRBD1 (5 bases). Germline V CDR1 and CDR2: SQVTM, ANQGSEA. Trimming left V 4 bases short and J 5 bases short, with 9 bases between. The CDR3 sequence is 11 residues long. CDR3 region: CSVGTSHEQYF. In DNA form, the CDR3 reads TGCAGCGTTGGGACATCCCACGAGCAGTACTTC.

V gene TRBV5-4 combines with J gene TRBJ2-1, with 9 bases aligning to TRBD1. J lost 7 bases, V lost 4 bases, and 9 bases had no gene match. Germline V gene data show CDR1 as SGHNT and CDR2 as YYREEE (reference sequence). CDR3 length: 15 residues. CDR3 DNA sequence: TGTGCCAGCAGCCCTACAGGGGGCGCGGAGAATGAGCAGTTCTTC. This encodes CASSPTGGAENEQFF.

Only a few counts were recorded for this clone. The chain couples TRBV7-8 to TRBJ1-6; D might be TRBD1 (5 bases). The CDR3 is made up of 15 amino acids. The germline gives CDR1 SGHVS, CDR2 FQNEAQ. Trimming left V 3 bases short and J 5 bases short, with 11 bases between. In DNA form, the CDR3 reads TGTGCCAGCAGCTTTGCGCAGGGCAATAATTCACCCCTCCACTTT. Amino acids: CASSFAQGNNSPLHF.